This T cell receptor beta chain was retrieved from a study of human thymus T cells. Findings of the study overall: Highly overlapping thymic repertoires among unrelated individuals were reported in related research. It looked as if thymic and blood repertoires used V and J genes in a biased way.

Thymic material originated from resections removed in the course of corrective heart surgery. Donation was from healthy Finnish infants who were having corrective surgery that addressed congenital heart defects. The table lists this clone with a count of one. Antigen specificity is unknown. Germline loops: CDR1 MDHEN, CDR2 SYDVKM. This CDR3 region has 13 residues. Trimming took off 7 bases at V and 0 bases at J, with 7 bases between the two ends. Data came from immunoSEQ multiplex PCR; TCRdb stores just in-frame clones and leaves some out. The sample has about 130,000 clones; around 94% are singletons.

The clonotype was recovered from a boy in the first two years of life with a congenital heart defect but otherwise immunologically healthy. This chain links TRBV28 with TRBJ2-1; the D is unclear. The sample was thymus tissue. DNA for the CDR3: TGTGCCAGCACAGCCAGCTCCTACAATGAGCAGTTCTTC. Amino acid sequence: CASTASSYNEQFF.